The clone carrying this TCR beta chain was detected only once. Its antigen is still unknown. The sample comes from a study of T cell responses to AZD1222 COVID-19 vaccine. Notes on the study in general: White British donors predominated, females outnumbered males, and clonal diversity was possibly underestimated. Two doses of AZD1222 preceded a rise in Spike-specific TCR breadth and depth. Repertoires were collected only later (after the peak T cell response had occurred). Baseline seropositivity characterized only a handful of AZD1222 recipients.

Here immunoSEQ multiplex PCR was the method, and the copy in TCRdb shows in-frame clones only, minus some. The profile covers about 140,000 clones, with approximately 92% appearing a single time and roughly 3.1% taken by the ten largest. Per germline, CDR1 MNHEY and CDR2 SVGAGI. V shed 4 bases and J shed 1 base, with 14 bases lying between them. This CDR3 is built from 16 residues. V is TRBV6-5 and J is TRBJ1-3; maybe TRBD1 (5 bases). This TCR was recovered from an adult in good health. This material consisted of peripheral blood, taken on day 0 of AZD1222 vaccination. Here the CDR3 DNA reads TGTGCCAGCAGTTGGGCGGGGGGTAGGTCTGGAAACACCATATATTTT. It codes for CASSWAGGRSGNTIYF.